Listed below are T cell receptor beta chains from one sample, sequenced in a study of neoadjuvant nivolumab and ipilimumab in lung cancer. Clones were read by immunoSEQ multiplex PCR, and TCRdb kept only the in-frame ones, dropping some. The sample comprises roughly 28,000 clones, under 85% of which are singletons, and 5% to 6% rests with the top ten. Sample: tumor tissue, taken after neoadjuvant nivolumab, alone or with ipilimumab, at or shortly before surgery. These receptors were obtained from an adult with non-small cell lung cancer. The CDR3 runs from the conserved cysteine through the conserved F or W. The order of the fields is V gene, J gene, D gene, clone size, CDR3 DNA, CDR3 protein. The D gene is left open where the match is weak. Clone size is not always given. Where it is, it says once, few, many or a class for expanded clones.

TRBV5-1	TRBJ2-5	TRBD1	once	TGCGCCAGCAGCTTGACAGGGGGTAAAGAGACCCAGTACTTC	CASSLTGGKETQYF
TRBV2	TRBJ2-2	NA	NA	TGTGCCAGCATGGGGCAGGTCAACACCGGGGAGCTGTTTTTT	CASMGQVNTGELFF
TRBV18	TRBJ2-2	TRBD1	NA	TGTGCCAGCTCCCAGGGGGCAGTGTCGAAGACCGGGGAGCTGTTTTTT	CASSQGAVSKTGELFF
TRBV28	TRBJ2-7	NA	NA	TGTGCCAGCAGTTTCCTCTTTCGTATGCACCCCTCCTACGAGCAGTACTTC	CASSFLFRMHPSYEQYF
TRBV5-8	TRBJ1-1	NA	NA	TGTGCCCCAGGAGGGACTGAAGCTTTCTTT	CAPGGTEAFF
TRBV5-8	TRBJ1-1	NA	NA	TGTGCCAGCAGCGGACACCGGGACCCTGAAGCTTTCTTT	CASSGHRDPEAFF
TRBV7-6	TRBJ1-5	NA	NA	TGTGCCAGCAGCTTATGGAACAATCAGCCCCAGCATTTT	CASSLWNNQPQHF
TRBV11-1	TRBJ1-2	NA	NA	TGTGCCAGTGGTGGTACAGGCTCCTATGGCTACACCTTC	CASGGTGSYGYTF
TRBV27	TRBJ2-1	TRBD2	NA	TGTGCCAGCAGCCTGGGACTAGCGGGCTCCTACAATGAGCAGTTCTTC	CASSLGLAGSYNEQFF
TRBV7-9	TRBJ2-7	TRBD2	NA	TGTGCCAGCAGCTTCTGGGGACATAAGACTAGCGGGAGCTCCTACGAGCAGTACTTC	CASSFWGHKTSGSSYEQYF
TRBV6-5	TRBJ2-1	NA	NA	TGTGCCAGCAGTTACTCCGACAGTAATGAGCAGTTCTTC	CASSYSDSNEQFF
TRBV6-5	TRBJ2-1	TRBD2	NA	TGTGCCAGCAGTTACTTTCGGGGGGGCCTTCGAGATGAGCAGTTCTTC	CASSYFRGGLRDEQFF
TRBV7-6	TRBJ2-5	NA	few	TGTGCCAGCAGCTTAAACAGGGCAGAGACCCAGTACTTC	CASSLNRAETQYF
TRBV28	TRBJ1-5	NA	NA	TGTGCCAGCAGTTTAGGCAGGTTTTATAGCAATCAGCCCCAGCATTTT	CASSLGRFYSNQPQHF
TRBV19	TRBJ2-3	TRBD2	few	TGTGCCAGTAGTATAGCGGGGGGGCAAGATACGCAGTATTTT	CASSIAGGQDTQYF
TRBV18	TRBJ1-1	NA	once	TGTGCCAGCTCGGATCCAGAAGGAGCTTTCTTT	CASSDPEGAFF
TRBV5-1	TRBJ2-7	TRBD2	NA	TGCGCCAGCAGCTTGGCCACCTCAGTGGGGACTAGCGGCTACGAGCAGTACTTC	CASSLATSVGTSGYEQYF
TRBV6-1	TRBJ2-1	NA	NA	TGTGCCAGCAGTCCACAGGGTTTTGAGCAGTTCTTC	CASSPQGFEQFF
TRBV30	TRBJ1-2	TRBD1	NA	TGTGCCTGGAGTGCCCGGAAGGGACAGGGGAACTATGGCTACACCTTC	CAWSARKGQGNYGYTF